These 15 T cell receptor beta chains were sequenced from one sample in a study of OX40 agonist ivuxolimab in advanced cancers. Measured with immunoSEQ multiplex PCR; TCRdb has only the in-frame clones, and not every one. This table holds under 80,000 clones, roughly 85% found once. Sequencing was performed on CD4+ or CD8+ T cells sorted from blood, taken in a trial of the OX40 agonist ivuxolimab. The source is an adult with an advanced solid tumor such as melanoma, head and neck, liver or kidney cancer.

The chain joins TRBV19 to TRBJ2-3; 14 bases fit TRBD2. The germline gives CDR1 LNHDA, CDR2 SQIVND (reference sequence). The junction had 17 bases not matched to a gene; V was cut back by 6 bases and J by 3 bases. This CDR3 spans 20 amino acids. CDR3 sequence: CASSARGLAGVRGETDTQYF. For the CDR3, the DNA is TGTGCCAGTAGCGCACGGGGACTAGCGGGAGTTCGGGGGGAGACAGATACGCAGTATTTT. The variable domain in full, with the rest retrieved from reference TRBV19 and TRBJ2-3, is DGGITQSPKYLFRKEGQNVTLSCEQNLNHDAMYWYRQDPGQGLRLIYYSQIVNDFQKGDIAEGYSVSREKKESFPLTVTSAQKNPTAFYLCASSARGLAGVRGETDTQYFGPGTRLTVL.

This clone was detected once. This chain connects TRBV7-9 to TRBJ1-3, with TRBD1 identical over 7 bases. After removal of 6 bases from V and 0 bases from J, the junction contained 5 bases not matched to a gene. There are 15 residues in the CDR3. Germline CDR1 SEHNR, CDR2 FQNEAQ (reference sequence). For the CDR3, the DNA is TGTGCCAGCAGGGGGGGACAGTTCTCTGGAAACACCATATATTTT. Translating it yields CASRGGQFSGNTIYF.

The V gene is TRBV11-2, the J gene TRBJ2-3; TRBD2 agrees at 7 bases. This CDR3 contains 16 residues. V was pared by 1 base and J by 2 bases, with 6 bases of the junction left unmatched. Looked up from germline, CDR1 is SGHAT and CDR2 is FQNNGV. CDR3 sequence: CASSLAFAGVTDTQYF. CDR3 DNA: TGTGCCAGCAGCTTAGCATTCGCGGGAGTCACAGATACGCAGTATTTT.

The V and J genes are TRBV29-1 and TRBJ1-4; D uncertain. The germline V and J ends were trimmed by 6 bases and 5 bases, with 10 bases remaining between them. Looked up from germline, CDR1 is SQVTM and CDR2 is ANQGSEA. This CDR3 is 12 amino acids long. CDR3 protein: CSVARNNEKLFF. DNA of the CDR3: TGCAGCGTGGCCAGAAACAATGAAAAACTGTTTTTT.

This clone was seen only a few times. The CDR3 region has the DNA TGTGCCAGCAGCCTACAGGCAGACCAGCCCCAGCATTTT. Translated: CASSLQADQPQHF. This chain joins TRBV7-2 and TRBJ1-5; the D gene is possibly TRBD1 (5 bases). V lost 5 bases and J 7 bases, leaving 12 bases between the germline ends. Looked up from germline, CDR1 is SGHTA and CDR2 is FQGNSA. The CDR3 extends over 13 amino acids.

This sequence joins TRBV6-5 and TRBJ2-7; 11 bases are shared with TRBD1. Germline CDR1 MNHEY, CDR2 SVGAGI. Trimming cost V 0 bases and J 3 bases; bases outside gene matches: 4. The CDR3 extends over 16 amino acids. The CDR3 DNA reads as TGTGCCAGCAGTTACTCGATGGGACAGGGGGTCTACGAGCAGTACTTC. This sequence encodes CASSYSMGQGVYEQYF.

A remark on this clone: The DNA is left out, because the CDR3 cannot be placed on it with certainty; the CDR3 is given as TCRdb lists it. The gene calls are TRBV2 and TRBJ1-1; the table's D call, TRBD1, was not checked against the DNA. CDR1 is SNHLY, CDR2 FYNNEI, per germline. The CDR3 totals 13 residues, both ends included. The CDR3: CASILDSNTEAFF.

The V and J genes are TRBV19 and TRBJ2-1; TRBD2 aligns across 7 bases. The germline gives CDR1 LNHDA, CDR2 SQIVND (reference sequence). The CDR3 is 14 residues long. The ends lost 7 bases at V and 6 bases at J; junction bases unmatched: 9. The CDR3, as DNA: TGTGCCAGTATAGCAGGCGGGAGCGGCAATGAGCAGTTCTTC. It codes for CASIAGGSGNEQFF.

V is TRBV18 and J is TRBJ1-2; maybe TRBD1 (6 bases). V lost 4 bases and J lost 5, with 17 bases in between. The V gene's germline CDR1 is KGHSH and CDR2 LQKENI. The CDR3 totals 15 residues. The CDR3 nucleotides are TGTGCCAGCTCACTTGGACAGCGAGACTTATATGGCTACACCTTC. It codes for CASSLGQRDLYGYTF. Full variable domain (remainder filled in from reference TRBV18 and TRBJ1-2): NAGVMQNPRHLVRRRGQEARLRCSPMKGHSHVYWYRQLPEEGLKFMVYLQKENIIDESGMPKERFSAEFPKEGPSILRIQQVVRGDSAAYFCASSLGQRDLYGYTFGSGTRLTVV.

Details on this clone: The junction does not match germline at one end; this may be a read error. The chain carries TRBV7-7 and TRBJ2-5, with 12 bases that match TRBD2. CDR1 is SSHAT and CDR2 is FNYEAQ in the germline V gene (reference sequence). The CDR3 runs 15 residues. In nucleotides, the CDR3 is TGTGCTAGCAGCCCGACTAGCGGGAGTTGGGAGACCCAGTACTTC. Protein: CASSPTSGSWETQYF.

Worth noting for this clone: The same CDR3 can be traced to other DNA sequences in this sample. The chain uses TRBV29-1 and TRBJ2-5; D is perhaps TRBD1 (9 bases). Germline loops: CDR1 SQVTM, CDR2 ANQGSEA. CDR3 length: 16 residues. CDR3 residues: CSVGTGLAGTQETQYF. The CDR3 DNA reads TGCAGTGTGGGGACAGGGTTAGCGGGAACCCAAGAGACCCAGTACTTC.

The V call is TRBV5-1, the J call TRBJ2-2; 12 bases are a match to TRBD2. This CDR3 contains 17 residues. J lost 4 bases, V lost 3 bases, and 7 bases had no gene match. Germline lookup yields CDR1 SGHRS and CDR2 YFSETQ. In nucleotides, the CDR3 is TGCGCCAGCAGCTCCTTACTAGCGGGAGGTCGCACCGGGGAGCTGTTTTTT. The encoded protein is CASSSLLAGGRTGELFF.

J is TRBJ2-3 and V is TRBV5-4; D possibly matches TRBD1 or TRBD2 (5 bases each). Trimming shortened V by 2 bases and J by 6 bases, and 16 bases separated the two germline ends. This CDR3 spans 15 amino acids. Germline CDR1 is SGHNT and CDR2 is YYREEE (reference sequence). DNA for the CDR3: TGTGCCAGCAGCTTACCGGGACCACGACGGGATACGCAGTATTTT. Protein product: CASSLPGPRRDTQYF.

In this sample, this clone turned up once. The V call is TRBV7-2, the J call TRBJ1-1; D possibly corresponds to TRBD1 (6 bases). The CDR3 has 13 amino acids. V was cut by 8 bases and J by 1 base, with 11 bases left in between. The germline V gene encodes CDR1 SGHTA and CDR2 FQGNSA. The CDR3 reads CASSRDTNTEAFF. CDR3 in DNA: TGTGCCAGCTCCCGGGACACGAACACTGAAGCTTTCTTT.

The rearrangement links TRBV6-4 to TRBJ1-1, with D possibly TRBD1 on 6 matching bases. The germline V and J ends were trimmed by 8 bases and 4 bases, with 20 bases remaining between them. CDR3 length equals 15 residues. The germline gives CDR1 MRHNA, CDR2 SNTAGT. The CDR3 nucleotides read TGTGCCAGCTTGGGGGGCCTTTCTTTCGGCACTGAAGCTTTCTTT. This gives the protein CASLGGLSFGTEAFF.